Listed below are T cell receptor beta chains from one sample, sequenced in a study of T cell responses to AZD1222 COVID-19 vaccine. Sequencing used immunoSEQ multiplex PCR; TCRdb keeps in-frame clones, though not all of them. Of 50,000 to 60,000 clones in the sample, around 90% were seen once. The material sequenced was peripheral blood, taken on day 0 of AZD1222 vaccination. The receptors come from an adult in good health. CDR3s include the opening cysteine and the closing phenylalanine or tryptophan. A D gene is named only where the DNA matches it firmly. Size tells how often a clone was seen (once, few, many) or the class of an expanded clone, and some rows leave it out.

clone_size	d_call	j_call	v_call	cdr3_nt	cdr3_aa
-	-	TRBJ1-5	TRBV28	TGTGCCAGCCAGGTGGGGAAACAGCCCCAGCATTTT	CASQVGKQPQHF
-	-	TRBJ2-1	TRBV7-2	TGTGCCAGCAGCTCCCAGCGAGCGCCTGCTAATGAGCAGTTCTTC	CASSSQRAPANEQFF
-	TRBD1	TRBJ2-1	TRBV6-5	TGTGCCAGCAGGGGACAGGGGCCCTACAATGAGCAGTTCTTC	CASRGQGPYNEQFF
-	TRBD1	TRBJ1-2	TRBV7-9	TGTGCCAGCGAGGGACAGGGGATCGGTGGCTACACCTTC	CASEGQGIGGYTF
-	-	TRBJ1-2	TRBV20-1	TGCAGTGCTAGTGAATCTGGGAGACGAGGCTACACCTTC	CSASESGRRGYTF
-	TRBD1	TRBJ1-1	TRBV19	TGTGCCAGTAGGGACAGGGGTCAAAACACTGAAGCTTTCTTT	CASRDRGQNTEAFF
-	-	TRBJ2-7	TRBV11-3	TGTGCCAGCAGCTTAGGTGGACAGTCCTACGAGCAGTACTTC	CASSLGGQSYEQYF
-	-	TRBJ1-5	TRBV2	TGTGCCAGCCTCCAAGATAGCAATCAGCCCCAGCATTTT	CASLQDSNQPQHF
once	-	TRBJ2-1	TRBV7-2	TGTGCCAGCAGCCTCCGTTCCGGTGGGACCCTCTACAATGAGCAGTTCTTC	CASSLRSGGTLYNEQFF
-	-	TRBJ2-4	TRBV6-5	TGTGCCAGCAGTCCTCGGGACATAAAAAACATTCAGTACTTC	CASSPRDIKNIQYF
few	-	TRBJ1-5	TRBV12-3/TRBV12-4	TGTGCCAGCAGCCACTCAAAACAGCCCCAGCATTTT	CASSHSKQPQHF
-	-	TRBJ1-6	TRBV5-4	TGTGCCAGCAGCTTCTCAGGGGAGGGTTCACCCCTCCACTTT	CASSFSGEGSPLHF
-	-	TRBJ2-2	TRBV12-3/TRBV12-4	TGTGCCAGCAGTTTAAGAAGGCCCGGGGAGCTGTTTTTT	CASSLRRPGELFF
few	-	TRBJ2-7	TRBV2	TGTGCCAGCAGTGAGGGCTACAGCTACGAGCAGTACTTC	CASSEGYSYEQYF
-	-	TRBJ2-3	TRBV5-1	TGCGCCAGCAGCTTGGGGCAGAGCACAGATACGCAGTATTTT	CASSLGQSTDTQYF
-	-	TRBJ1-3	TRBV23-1	TGCGCCAGCAGTCAATCGCGGGGGTACTCTGGAAACACCATATATTTT	CASSQSRGYSGNTIYF
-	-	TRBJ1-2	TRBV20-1	TGCAGTGCTAGTGGGCAGGGAAACTATGGCTACACCTTC	CSASGQGNYGYTF
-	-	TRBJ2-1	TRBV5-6	TGTGCCAGCAGCTTGACAGCGGGCTACAATGAGCAGTTCTTC	CASSLTAGYNEQFF
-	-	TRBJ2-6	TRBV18	TGTGCCAGCTCACTGGACCGCTCTGGGGCCAACGTCCTGACTTTC	CASSLDRSGANVLTF
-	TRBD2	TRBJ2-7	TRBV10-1	TGCGCCAGCAGTGACTCCGTACGAGGCGGGAGGTACGAGCAGTACTTC	CASSDSVRGGRYEQYF
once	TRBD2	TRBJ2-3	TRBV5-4	TGTGCCAGCAGCTCGACTAGCGGGAGCACAGATACGCAGTATTTT	CASSSTSGSTDTQYF
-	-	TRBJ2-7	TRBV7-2	TGTGCCAGCAGCTTAGTTTCGGGCAAGCAGTACTTC	CASSLVSGKQYF